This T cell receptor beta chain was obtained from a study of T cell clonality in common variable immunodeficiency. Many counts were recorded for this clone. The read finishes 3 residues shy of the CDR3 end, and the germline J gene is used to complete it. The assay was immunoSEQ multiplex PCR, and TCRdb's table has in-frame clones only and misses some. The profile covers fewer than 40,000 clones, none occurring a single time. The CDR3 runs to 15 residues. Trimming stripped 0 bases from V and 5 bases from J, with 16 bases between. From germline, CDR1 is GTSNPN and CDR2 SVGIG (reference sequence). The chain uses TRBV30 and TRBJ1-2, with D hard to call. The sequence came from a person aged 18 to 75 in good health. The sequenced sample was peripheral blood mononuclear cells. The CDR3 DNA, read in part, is TGTGCCTGGAGTGTAAGACGAACCTACGGGTATGGC. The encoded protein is CAWSVRRTYGYG. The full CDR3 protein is CAWSVRRTYGYGYTF.